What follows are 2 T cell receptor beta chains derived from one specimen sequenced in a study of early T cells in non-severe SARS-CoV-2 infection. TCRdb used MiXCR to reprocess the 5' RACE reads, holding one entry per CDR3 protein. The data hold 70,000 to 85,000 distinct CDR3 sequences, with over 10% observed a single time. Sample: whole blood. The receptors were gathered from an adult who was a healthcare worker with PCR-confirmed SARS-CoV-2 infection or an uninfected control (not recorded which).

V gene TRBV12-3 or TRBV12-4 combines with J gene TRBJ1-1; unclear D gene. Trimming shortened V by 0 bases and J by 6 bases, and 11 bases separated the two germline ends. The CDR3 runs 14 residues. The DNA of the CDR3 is TGTGCCAGCAGTTTAGCGGGGAGGGCTCCTGAAGCTTTCTTT. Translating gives CASSLAGRAPEAFF.

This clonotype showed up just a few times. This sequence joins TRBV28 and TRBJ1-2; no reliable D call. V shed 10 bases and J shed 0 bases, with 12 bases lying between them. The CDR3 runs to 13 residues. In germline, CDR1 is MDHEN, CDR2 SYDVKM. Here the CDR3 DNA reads TGTGCCACCAGCCCCGGGGCTAACTATGGCTACACCTTC. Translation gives CATSPGANYGYTF.